What follows is one T cell receptor beta chain and its context. The protocol was immunoSEQ multiplex PCR, while the TCRdb copy is restricted to in-frame clones and leaves out a portion. This table has about 160,000 clones, around 94% appearing once. The entry originates in a study of T cell responses to AZD1222 COVID-19 vaccine. As for the study in general: Recipients boosted at about 4 weeks or about 12 weeks are pooled.

This sequence was found in an adult in good health. This material consisted of peripheral blood, taken on day 0 of AZD1222 vaccination.

CDR3 coding DNA: TGTGCCAGCAGCGGACTAGCGGGGGGTCCGAATGAGCAGTTCTTC. Translation gives CASSGLAGGPNEQFF. This sequence joins TRBV5-4 and TRBJ2-1; 14 bases align to TRBD2. This CDR3 spans 15 amino acids. The V gene's germline CDR1 is SGHNT and CDR2 YYREEE (reference sequence). The trim removed 4 bases at V and 7 bases at J, leaving 4 bases unmatched.